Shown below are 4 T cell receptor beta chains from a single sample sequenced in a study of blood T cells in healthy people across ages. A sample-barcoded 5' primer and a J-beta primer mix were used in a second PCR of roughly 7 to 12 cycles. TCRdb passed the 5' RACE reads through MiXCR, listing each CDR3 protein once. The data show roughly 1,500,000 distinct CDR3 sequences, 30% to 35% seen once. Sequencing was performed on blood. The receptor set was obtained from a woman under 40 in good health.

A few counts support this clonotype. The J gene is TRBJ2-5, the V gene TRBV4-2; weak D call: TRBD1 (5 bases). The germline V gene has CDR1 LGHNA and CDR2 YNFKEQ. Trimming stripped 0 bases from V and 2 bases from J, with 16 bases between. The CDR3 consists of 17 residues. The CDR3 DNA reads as TGTGCCAGCAGCCAAGATTCAGGGTATAGAACTCAAGAGACCCAGTACTTC. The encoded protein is CASSQDSGYRTQETQYF.

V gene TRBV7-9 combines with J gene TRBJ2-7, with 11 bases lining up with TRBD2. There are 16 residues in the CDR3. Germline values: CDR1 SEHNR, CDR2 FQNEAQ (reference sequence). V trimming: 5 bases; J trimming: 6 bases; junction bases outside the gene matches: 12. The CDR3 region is CASSPPGLAVGGEQYF. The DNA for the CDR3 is TGTGCCAGCAGCCCTCCGGGACTAGCGGTCGGAGGCGAGCAGTACTTC.

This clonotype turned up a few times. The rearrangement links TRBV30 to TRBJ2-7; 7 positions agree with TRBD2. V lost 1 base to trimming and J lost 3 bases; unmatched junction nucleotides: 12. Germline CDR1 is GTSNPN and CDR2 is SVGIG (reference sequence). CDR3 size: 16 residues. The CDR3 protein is CAWSAEGSGLVYEQYF. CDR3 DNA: TGTGCCTGGAGTGCCGAGGGTAGCGGGTTAGTCTACGAGCAGTACTTC.

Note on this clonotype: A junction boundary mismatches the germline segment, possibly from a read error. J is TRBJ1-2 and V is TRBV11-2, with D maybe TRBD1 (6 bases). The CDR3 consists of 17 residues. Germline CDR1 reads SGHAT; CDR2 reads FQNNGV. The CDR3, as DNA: TGTGTCAGCAGCTTATCCCCGGGACACTTATACCGCGATGGCTACACCTTC. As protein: CVSSLSPGHLYRDGYTF.